Presented here are 16 T cell receptor beta chains from one specimen sequenced in a study of shared clonotypes between healthy human individuals. Libraries were prepared by immunoSEQ multiplex PCR; TCRdb keeps only in-frame clonotypes and omits some of them. The data contain about 2.3 million clones, around 92% of them singletons. Sequenced input: naive CD4+ T cells from PBMCs. Specified subset: CD45RA+ positively selected. These receptors were obtained from a man younger than 35 in good health. Some clones in this sample may be carry-over from other donors' samples.

The chain carries TRBV5-1 and TRBJ1-5, with 9 bases fitting TRBD1. CDR3 length equals 15 residues. Germline lookup yields CDR1 SGHRS and CDR2 YFSETQ. After removal of 4 bases from V and 2 bases from J, the junction contained 4 bases not matched to a gene. CDR3 coding DNA: TGCGCCAGCAGCCCGGGGACAGGGCGCAATCAGCCCCAGCATTTT. The encoded protein is CASSPGTGRNQPQHF.

This rearrangement joins TRBV21-1 to TRBJ1-5; no check of the table's D call, TRBD1, against the DNA was made. TRBV21-1 is a listed pseudogene. The CDR3 length is 16 residues. CDR3 in amino acids: CASSKVERGLAQPQHF. The DNA for the CDR3 is TGTGCCAGCAGCAAAGTTGAAAGGGGATTAGCTCAGCCCCAGCATTTT.

The chain uses TRBV4-2 and TRBJ2-7; D is perhaps TRBD2 (6 bases). Deletions cut 3 bases from V and 0 bases from J, with 15 bases between. The germline V gene has CDR1 LGHNA and CDR2 YNFKEQ. This CDR3 is built from 16 residues. This chain's CDR3 is CASSHRSSDRSYEQYF. The DNA for the CDR3 is TGTGCCAGCAGCCATCGTTCTAGCGACCGCTCCTACGAGCAGTACTTC.

The V call is TRBV30, the J call TRBJ1-4, with a weak D call TRBD1 (6 bases). CDR1 and CDR2 from the germline V gene are GTSNPN and SVGIG (reference sequence). Trimming left V 0 bases short and J 8 bases short, with 13 bases between. CDR3 length: 14 amino acids. DNA for the CDR3: TGTGCCTGGAGTGTACTCAGGGGAGGAGAAAAACTGTTTTTT. Amino acids: CAWSVLRGGEKLFF.

This CDR3 reads CASSEARAFF. DNA of the CDR3: TGTGCCAGCAGTGAAGCGCGGGCTTTCTTT. The chain carries TRBV6-1 and TRBJ1-1; D is ambiguous. The CDR3 is 10 residues long. V was pared by 0 bases and J by 11 bases, with 4 bases between. Germline CDR1 and CDR2: MNHNS and SASEGT.

The V gene is TRBV2, the J gene TRBJ1-4, with D unclear. Germline assignment: CDR1 SNHLY and CDR2 FYNNEI. The CDR3 length is 15 residues. The V gene lost 5 bases and the J gene lost 0 bases, with 10 bases spanning the gap. The CDR3 DNA follows: TGTGCCAGCAGTAAGGAGTCCACAACTAATGAAAAACTGTTTTTT. Translating it yields CASSKESTTNEKLFF.

This clone was detected once. The chain recombines TRBV6-6 with TRBJ2-7; D possibly matches TRBD1 or TRBD2 (7 bases each). The germline CDR1 and CDR2 sequences are MNHNY and SVGAGI (reference sequence). The ends were cut back, 6 bases at V and 3 bases at J, with 18 bases in the middle. The CDR3 consists of 15 residues. CDR3 loop: CASRRQGGVIYEQYF. The CDR3 bases are TGTGCCAGCAGAAGACAGGGAGGGGTAATCTACGAGCAGTACTTC.

With regard to this clone: At the DNA level, this CDR3 is encoded by other sequences in the same sample as well. The chain couples TRBV9 to TRBJ2-4, with 9 bases fitting TRBD1. Germline lookup yields CDR1 SGDLS and CDR2 YYNGEE. There are 14 residues in the CDR3. V was pared by 0 bases and J by 7 bases, with 2 bases of the junction left unmatched. This CDR3 reads CASSVEDRGNIQYF. CDR3 in DNA: TGTGCCAGCAGCGTAGAGGACAGGGGTAACATTCAGTACTTC.

About this clone itself: Because the CDR3's place on the DNA is in doubt, the DNA is left out and the CDR3 is given as listed by TCRdb. The chain is built from TRBV19 and TRBJ2-5. The CDR3 length equals 13 residues, ends included. CDR1 is LNHDA, CDR2 SQIVND, per germline (reference sequence). The CDR3: CASTSDGEETQYF.

V usage is TRBV19 and J usage is TRBJ1-1; possibly TRBD1 for D (5 bases). Germline V CDR1 and CDR2: LNHDA, SQIVND (reference sequence). The CDR3 has 14 amino acids. V was cut by 10 bases and J by 1 base, with 16 bases left in between. This CDR3 reads CATGGRVWNTEAFF. CDR3 sequence (DNA): TGTGCCACCGGCGGCAGGGTCTGGAACACTGAAGCTTTCTTT.

The rearrangement links TRBV4-2 to TRBJ2-1; 12 nucleotides line up with TRBD2. CDR1 is LGHNA, CDR2 YNFKEQ, per germline. Trimming took 4 bases from V and 3 from J; bases not matched to a gene: 4. This CDR3 comprises 16 residues. The CDR3 spells CASSPSGRDFYNEQFF. DNA for the CDR3: TGTGCCAGCAGCCCTAGCGGGAGGGATTTCTACAATGAGCAGTTCTTC.

The chain is built from TRBV4-1 and TRBJ1-5; no clear D gene. Germline CDR1 is MGHRA and CDR2 is YSYEKL. The V and J ends lost 0 bases and 0 bases respectively, with 9 bases between them. The CDR3 contains 16 residues. The CDR3 is CASSQDTGISNQPQHF. CDR3 nucleotides: TGCGCCAGCAGCCAAGATACGGGTATTAGCAATCAGCCCCAGCATTTT.

The CDR3 region has the DNA TGTGCCAGCAGTGAAGGGGGTCGTCGGGAGCAGTACTTC. It specifies CASSEGGRREQYF. The gene calls are TRBV27 and TRBJ2-7; possible D gene TRBD1, 6 bases. The V end was cut by 5 bases, the J end by 7 bases, with 15 bases between. CDR3 length equals 13 residues. From germline, CDR1 is MNHEY and CDR2 SMNVEV (reference sequence).

V and J are TRBV19 and TRBJ2-1; 11 nucleotides agree with TRBD2. In germline, CDR1 is LNHDA, CDR2 SQIVND (reference sequence). This CDR3 comprises 15 residues. The CDR3 is CAVQGTSGTYNEQFF. In DNA form, the CDR3 reads TGTGCGGTACAGGGGACTAGCGGAACCTACAATGAGCAGTTCTTC.

The V and J genes are TRBV11-3 and TRBJ2-1, with D perhaps TRBD2 (6 bases). With 4 bases removed from V and 8 bases from J, the gap between germline ends came to 15 bases. Germline V gene data show CDR1 as SGHNT and CDR2 as YENEEA. This CDR3 has 14 residues. CDR3 sequence reads: CASSSQAGGYEQFF. The DNA for the CDR3 is TGTGCCAGCAGCTCCCAAGCTGGGGGGTATGAGCAGTTCTTC.

The chain couples TRBV7-8 to TRBJ1-2; possible D gene TRBD1, 5 bases. Deletions cut 5 bases from V and 2 bases from J, with 27 bases between. Germline assignment: CDR1 SGHVS and CDR2 FQNEAQ. The CDR3 totals 19 residues. This CDR3 reads CASSTALHGQGRENYGYTF. In DNA form, the CDR3 reads TGTGCCAGCAGCACCGCACTCCACGGGCAGGGCCGAGAGAACTATGGCTACACCTTC.